The next 23 T cell receptor beta chains were all read from a single sample in a study of shared clonotypes between healthy human individuals. The assay was immunoSEQ multiplex PCR, and TCRdb's table has in-frame clones only and misses some. The data show 2 million to 2.5 million clones, with around 95% seen just once and roughly 0.13% held by the top ten. Material: naive CD4+ T cells sorted from blood. Noted subset: CD45RA+ positively selected. The receptor source for this set is a man in his late teens or twenties in good health.

The sample holds one count of this clone. The chain recombines TRBV6-1 with TRBJ2-5; TRBD2 is a possible D gene (7 bases). CDR1 and CDR2 from the germline V gene are MNHNS and SASEGT. This CDR3 region has 15 residues. V was shortened by 2 bases and J by 5 bases, with 15 bases between the two germline ends. DNA of the CDR3: TGTGCCAGCAGTGAATCCTTCCCGGGGGGCGAGACCCAGTACTTC. Protein sequence: CASSESFPGGETQYF.

V gene TRBV7-2 combines with J gene TRBJ1-2; D is unclear. The CDR3 runs to 13 residues. Germline values: CDR1 SGHTA, CDR2 FQGNSA. Trimming cost V 2 bases and J 4 bases, with 8 bases left between them. The CDR3: CASSLTVFYGYTF. CDR3 bases: TGTGCCAGCAGCTTAACGGTTTTCTATGGCTACACCTTC.

CDR3 loop: CASSQERNNEQFF. The DNA of the CDR3 is TGCGCCAGCAGCCAAGAACGCAACAATGAGCAGTTCTTC. This chain links TRBV4-3 with TRBJ2-1; no clear D. From germline, CDR1 is LGHNA and CDR2 YSLEER. This CDR3 is built from 13 residues. Trimming stripped 0 bases from V and 5 bases from J, with 5 bases between.

The V gene is TRBV11-2, the J gene TRBJ1-5; 7 bases fit TRBD1. The germline gives CDR1 SGHAT, CDR2 FQNNGV. CDR3 size: 14 residues. V shed 3 bases, J shed 3 bases, and the junction held 2 bases outside the gene matches. The CDR3 nucleotides read TGTGCCAGCAGCTTTGGACAGGTCAATCAGCCCCAGCATTTT. It codes for CASSFGQVNQPQHF.

The V call is TRBV7-2, the J call TRBJ2-7, with 7 nucleotides matching TRBD2. The V and J ends lost 2 bases and 1 base, in that order; junction bases with no gene match: 5. CDR1 SGHTA and CDR2 FQGNSA come from the germline V gene. CDR3 length: 15 residues. The CDR3 DNA reads as TGTGCCAGCAGCTTATGGACTAGGGCTTCCTACGAGCAGTACTTC. It codes for CASSLWTRASYEQYF.

J is TRBJ1-2 and V is TRBV5-6; TRBD1 agrees at 7 bases. The CDR3 extends over 15 amino acids. Trimming at V came to 1 base and at J to 3 bases, leaving 6 bases not matched to a gene. Per the germline V gene, CDR1 is SGHDT and CDR2 is YYEEEE. The CDR3: CASSLFDRADYGYTF. The CDR3 region has the DNA TGTGCCAGCAGCTTGTTTGACAGGGCTGACTATGGCTACACCTTC. The entire variable domain, with the rest obtained from reference TRBV5-6 and TRBJ1-2, is as follows: DAGVTQSPTHLIKTRGQQVTLRCSPKSGHDTVSWYQQALGQGPQFIFQYYEEEERQRGNFPDRFSGHQFPNYSSELNVNALLLGDSALYLCASSLFDRADYGYTFGSGTRLTVV.

The CDR3, as DNA: TGTGCCAGCGGACCTAGCGGTACAGATACGCAGTATTTT. This encodes CASGPSGTDTQYF. The J gene is TRBJ2-3, the V gene TRBV18; 7 nucleotides align to TRBD2. Germline V gene lookup returns CDR1 KGHSH and CDR2 LQKENI. CDR3 length: 13 amino acids. V trimming: 8 bases; J trimming: 3 bases; junction bases outside the gene matches: 5.

The rearrangement uses TRBV19 and TRBJ1-5; D is possibly TRBD1 (5 bases). Germline assignment: CDR1 LNHDA and CDR2 SQIVND (reference sequence). The germline V and J ends were trimmed by 9 bases and 5 bases, with 17 bases remaining between them. The CDR3 is 14 residues long. The DNA for the CDR3 is TGTGCCAGCACTCATGGGCTGGGGGATCAGCCCCAGCATTTT. It is translated as CASTHGLGDQPQHF.

The rearrangement joins TRBV29-1 to TRBJ1-6; TRBD1 matches 9 bases. The germline CDR1 and CDR2 sequences are SQVTM and ANQGSEA. J gave up 8 bases and V 7 bases, and 0 bases lay outside the gene matches. The CDR3 is 11 amino acids. CDR3 sequence (DNA): TGCAGCGGACAGGGGGATTCACCCCTCCACTTT. Translating gives CSGQGDSPLHF. Together with reference TRBV29-1 and TRBJ1-6, the CDR3 gives the full variable domain: SAVISQKPSRDICQRGTSLTIQCQVDSQVTMMFWYRQQPGQSLTLIATANQGSEATYESGFVIDKFPISRPNLTFSTLTVSNMSPEDSSIYLCSGQGDSPLHFGNGTRLTVT.

The V and J genes are TRBV18 and TRBJ2-7; the D call may be TRBD1 or TRBD2 (7 bases each). This CDR3 has 16 amino acids. Germline V lookup: CDR1 KGHSH, CDR2 LQKENI. The V and J ends lost 1 base and 2 bases respectively, with 15 bases between them. CDR3 in DNA: TGTGCCAGCTCACCACAGAATCAGGGGGGGGCCTACGAGCAGTACTTC. Translating it yields CASSPQNQGGAYEQYF.

The chain joins TRBV11-2 to TRBJ2-1; tentative D call: TRBD2 (5 bases). This CDR3 region has 12 residues. Between the trimmed V and J ends, which lost 5 bases and 7 bases, there was a span of 9 bases. Per the germline V gene, CDR1 is SGHAT and CDR2 is FQNNGV. The chain's CDR3 is CASSPTRNEQFF. CDR3 DNA: TGTGCCAGCAGCCCCACTAGGAATGAGCAGTTCTTC.

As concerns this clone: The sample holds other DNA sequences that translate to the same CDR3. The rearrangement uses TRBV6-1 and TRBJ1-2; 9 bases align to TRBD1. The CDR3 runs to 14 residues. Germline loops: CDR1 MNHNS, CDR2 SASEGT. J gave up 2 bases and V 6 bases, and 4 bases lay outside the gene matches. CDR3 sequence: CASRGTGLNYGYTF. In DNA form, the CDR3 reads TGTGCCAGCAGAGGGACAGGGCTAAACTATGGCTACACCTTC.

This chain connects TRBV18 to TRBJ2-7, with unresolved D. The CDR3 extends over 15 amino acids. The germline CDR1 and CDR2 sequences are KGHSH and LQKENI. Trimming cost V 3 bases and J 7 bases, with 19 bases left between them. For the CDR3, the DNA is TGTGCCAGCTCACCGTCCCAGCCAGGCCAGCAGGAGCAGTACTTC. This encodes CASSPSQPGQQEQYF.

The gene calls are TRBV28 and TRBJ1-6; 9 bases line up with TRBD1. Losses at the gene ends were 8 bases for V and 7 bases for J; bases not matched to a gene: 21. Germline V gene sequence: CDR1 MDHEN, CDR2 SYDVKM. The CDR3 extends over 19 amino acids. In DNA, the CDR3 is TGTGCCAGCCACAGTTTGGGACAGGGAAAGGTCTTCGGGAATTCACCCCTCCACTTT. Amino acid sequence: CASHSLGQGKVFGNSPLHF. Looking up the rest from reference TRBV28 and TRBJ1-6 gives the full variable domain: DVKVTQSSRYLVKRTGEKVFLECVQDMDHENMFWYRQDPGLGLRLIYFSYDVKMKEKGDIPEGYSVSREKKERFSLILESASTNQTSMYLCASHSLGQGKVFGNSPLHFGNGTRLTVT.

The chain is built from TRBV6-5 and TRBJ1-1, with D unclear. The V end lost 0 bases, the J end lost 1 base, and 6 bases lay between the germline ends. This CDR3 contains 14 residues. The V gene's germline CDR1 is MNHEY and CDR2 SVGAGI. Here the CDR3 reads CASSYSVRNTEAFF. Written as DNA, the CDR3 is TGTGCCAGCAGTTACTCGGTCAGGAACACTGAAGCTTTCTTT.

This chain uses TRBV11-2 with TRBJ2-3; D unresolved. Germline assignment: CDR1 SGHAT and CDR2 FQNNGV. There are 18 residues in the CDR3. Between the trimmed V and J ends, which lost 1 base and 2 bases, there was a span of 19 bases. The CDR3 coding sequence is TGTGCCAGCAGCTTAGGTGCCTTGAGTCCCGAGCTCACAGATACGCAGTATTTT. It is translated as CASSLGALSPELTDTQYF.

The rearrangement joins TRBV18 to TRBJ2-1; D gene ambiguous. V lost 1 base and J lost 7, with 14 bases in between. The CDR3 extends over 15 amino acids. Germline assignment: CDR1 KGHSH and CDR2 LQKENI. The CDR3 region is CASSPLRTGPNEQFF. In nucleotides, the CDR3 is TGTGCCAGCTCACCACTCCGGACGGGTCCGAATGAGCAGTTCTTC.

J is TRBJ1-1 and V is TRBV27; TRBD1 agrees at 8 bases. Trimming at V came to 4 bases and at J to 2 bases, leaving 6 bases not matched to a gene. The CDR3 loop spans 15 amino acids. Germline-derived CDR1 and CDR2 are MNHEY and SMNVEV (reference sequence). DNA of the CDR3: TGTGCCAGCAGTTCACGACAGGGGACTAACACTGAAGCTTTCTTT. Translated: CASSSRQGTNTEAFF.

The chain recombines TRBV7-9 with TRBJ1-4; no clear D gene. Germline V gene data show CDR1 as SEHNR and CDR2 as FQNEAQ (reference sequence). Trimming took 8 bases from V and 7 from J, leaving 5 bases between them. The CDR3 contains 10 residues. CDR3 loop: CASSGEKLFF. In nucleotides, the CDR3 is TGTGCCAGCTCAGGTGAAAAACTGTTTTTT.

The chain joins TRBV4-3 to TRBJ2-7; D not resolved. The CDR3 spans 15 residues. V was shortened by 1 base and J by 6 bases, with 16 bases between the two germline ends. CDR1 is LGHNA, CDR2 YSLEER, per germline. CDR3 loop: CASSQAGVPSVEQYF. CDR3 sequence (DNA): TGCGCCAGCAGCCAAGCGGGCGTCCCCTCAGTCGAGCAGTACTTC.

V gene TRBV5-1 combines with J gene TRBJ2-5, with D possibly being TRBD2 (7 bases). This CDR3 region has 16 residues. V was cut by 5 bases and J by 4 bases, with 21 bases left in between. In germline, CDR1 is SGHRS, CDR2 YFSETQ. In DNA form, the CDR3 reads TGCGCCAGCAGAAAGGGAGGGGGAGGAGCTGGAGAGACCCAGTACTTC. Translating gives CASRKGGGGAGETQYF.

The chain links TRBV2 to TRBJ1-2; D perhaps matches TRBD1 (6 bases). The CDR3 runs 15 residues. Germline V gene lookup returns CDR1 SNHLY and CDR2 FYNNEI. V was shortened by 7 bases and J by 4 bases, with 19 bases between the two germline ends. The CDR3 region is CASMVGTPNLYGYTF. The CDR3 DNA is TGTGCCAGCATGGTGGGGACACCGAACCTCTATGGCTACACCTTC.

The chain couples TRBV7-2 to TRBJ2-5; tentative D call: TRBD2 (6 bases). Germline loops: CDR1 SGHTA, CDR2 FQGNSA. The V end was cut by 4 bases, the J end by 5 bases, with 14 bases between. The CDR3 length is 14 residues. DNA for the CDR3: TGTGCCAGCAGCTCGACTAGTCGGGGGGAGACCCAGTACTTC. Translated: CASSSTSRGETQYF.